These 6 T cell receptor beta chains share one sample of origin, sequenced in a study of blood T cell repertoires in COVID-19. Clones were sequenced by immunoSEQ multiplex PCR, and TCRdb holds only the in-frame ones, with some missing. In the table there are almost 350,000 clones, over 85% of which are singletons. Material: peripheral blood. These receptors came from a woman aged 55-75 years with COVID-19, enrolled during active disease.

This chain links TRBV9 with TRBJ2-3, with D tentatively TRBD2 (6 bases). CDR1 and CDR2 from the germline V gene are SGDLS and YYNGEE. This CDR3 has 14 residues. V gave up 3 bases and J gave up 2 bases, with 10 bases separating them. The CDR3 DNA sequence: TGTGCCAGCAGCGGGGACTCTACCACAGATACGCAGTATTTT. Its protein is CASSGDSTTDTQYF.

V is TRBV7-9 and J is TRBJ2-3; 7 positions agree with TRBD1. Germline lookup yields CDR1 SEHNR and CDR2 FQNEAQ (reference sequence). With V trimmed by 6 bases and J by 2 bases, 2 bases remained unmatched. The CDR3 contains 13 residues. The CDR3 is CASRQGTTDTQYF. The CDR3, as DNA: TGTGCCAGCAGACAGGGGACCACAGATACGCAGTATTTT.

V gene TRBV7-8 combines with J gene TRBJ1-6; tentative D call: TRBD1 (6 bases). Germline V CDR1 and CDR2: SGHVS, FQNEAQ. This CDR3 spans 18 amino acids. Between the trimmed V and J ends, which lost 4 bases and 0 bases, there was a span of 16 bases. The CDR3 DNA sequence: TGTGCCAGCAGCTCAACGACAGGCCTGAGCTCCTATAATTCACCCCTCCACTTT. This gives the protein CASSSTTGLSSYNSPLHF.

The chain has TRBV28 and TRBJ2-7; 9 bases are a match to TRBD1. The junction had 14 bases not matched to a gene; V was cut back by 5 bases and J by 9 bases. Germline V CDR1 and CDR2: MDHEN, SYDVKM. The CDR3 runs to 15 residues. The CDR3: CASSRPGQGLSGQYF. CDR3 DNA: TGTGCCAGCAGTCGGCCGGGACAGGGACTTTCAGGGCAGTACTTC. The whole variable domain, remainder taken from reference TRBV28 and TRBJ2-7, is DVKVTQSSRYLVKRTGEKVFLECVQDMDHENMFWYRQDPGLGLRLIYFSYDVKMKEKGDIPEGYSVSREKKERFSLILESASTNQTSMYLCASSRPGQGLSGQYFGPGTRLTVT.

Comment on this clone: The same CDR3 can be traced to other DNA sequences in this sample. This rearrangement joins TRBV12-3 or TRBV12-4 to TRBJ1-1; a weak D match, TRBD1 (5 bases). Trimming removed 5 bases from V and 1 base from J, with 8 bases in between. This CDR3 is built from 13 residues. The CDR3 DNA reads as TGTGCCAGCAGTCTAGGACAGAACACTGAAGCTTTCTTT. Amino acids: CASSLGQNTEAFF.

By frequency in the sample, this clone is medium-sized (0.01 to 0.1%). The chain uses TRBV7-9 and TRBJ2-2; TRBD2 matches 12 bases. Germline CDR1 is SEHNR and CDR2 is FQNEAQ (reference sequence). J gave up 4 bases and V 5 bases, and 5 bases lay outside the gene matches. This CDR3 region has 16 residues. The CDR3 bases are TGTGCCAGCAGCGGCGGGACTAGCGGGTTCACCGGGGAGCTGTTTTTT. Protein sequence: CASSGGTSGFTGELFF.